The 27 T cell receptor beta chains below come from one sample, sequenced in a study of T cell repertoires in cytomegalovirus infection. TCRdb ran MiXCR on the reads and lists one entry per CDR3 protein. The sample has 450,000 to 600,000 distinct CDR3 sequences; about 33% are singletons. Antigen specificity for these receptors is unknown. Source: cultured PBMCs, taken from culture after CMV antigen stimulation. The origin of the receptors is a human donor in good health (CMV status not recorded). Some clones in this sample may be carry-over from other donors' samples.

This clonotype was counted at least ten times. This chain connects TRBV7-2 to TRBJ2-3; the match to TRBD1 covers 11 bases. V shed 5 bases, J shed 3 bases, and the junction held 7 bases outside the gene matches. The CDR3 has 16 residues. Germline V gives CDR1 SGHTA, CDR2 FQGNSA. This chain's CDR3 is CASSRKGQGATDTQYF. CDR3 coding DNA: TGTGCCAGCAGCAGGAAAGGACAGGGGGCAACAGATACGCAGTATTTT.

Only a few counts were recorded for this clonotype. The chain has TRBV7-6 and TRBJ2-3; 10 nucleotides agree with TRBD2. The CDR3 contains 17 residues. Germline-derived CDR1 and CDR2 are SGHVS and FNYEAQ. The J segment lost 5 bases and the V segment lost 2 bases, leaving 10 bases of the junction unmatched. In DNA, the CDR3 is TGTGCCAGCAGCTTATTCAGCGGGAGGGCCTCCGGAGATACGCAGTATTTT. It encodes CASSLFSGRASGDTQYF.

This chain connects TRBV19 to TRBJ2-5; no reliable D call. CDR1 is LNHDA and CDR2 is SQIVND in the germline V gene (reference sequence). The CDR3 runs 14 residues. V dropped 1 base and J dropped 0 bases, with 6 bases sitting between them. CDR3 amino acids: CASSIGQYQETQYF. The CDR3 bases are TGTGCCAGTAGTATAGGGCAGTACCAAGAGACCCAGTACTTC.

This chain connects TRBV28 to TRBJ2-1, with a weak D call TRBD2 (7 bases). Germline V CDR1 and CDR2: MDHEN, SYDVKM. Trimming cost V 6 bases and J 11 bases, with 20 bases left between them. The CDR3 extends over 14 amino acids. As DNA, the CDR3 is TGTGCCAGCAGAGTGACAGGAGGGAGCGGGAAGCAGTTCTTC. It translates to CASRVTGGSGKQFF.

The chain carries TRBV7-9 and TRBJ2-5, with TRBD2 matching 11 bases. V dropped 4 bases and J dropped 4; count of bases not matched to a gene: 2. Germline V CDR1 and CDR2: SEHNR, FQNEAQ (reference sequence). This CDR3 is built from 14 residues. CDR3 loop: CASSSGTSGETQYF. In nucleotides, the CDR3 is TGTGCCAGCAGCTCCGGGACTAGCGGAGAGACCCAGTACTTC. The whole variable domain, filled in from reference TRBV7-9 and TRBJ2-5, reads DTGVSQNPRHKITKRGQNVTFRCDPISEHNRLYWYRQTLGQGPEFLTYFQNEAQLEKSRLLSDRFSAERPKGSFSTLEIQRTEQGDSAMYLCASSSGTSGETQYFGPGTRLLVL.

The V and J genes are TRBV20-1 and TRBJ1-2; 11 nucleotides match TRBD1. CDR3 length: 14 amino acids. V was pared by 5 bases and J by 8 bases, with 10 bases of the junction left unmatched. Germline assignment: CDR1 DFQATT and CDR2 SNEGSKA (reference sequence). In nucleotides, the CDR3 is TGCAGTGCTCCGGACAGGGGGCGTCTGGAAGGCTACACCTTC. Protein sequence: CSAPDRGRLEGYTF.

The rearrangement links TRBV4-3 to TRBJ2-1; 9 positions agree with TRBD1. CDR1 is LGHNA, CDR2 YSLEER, per germline. Trimming cost V 5 bases and J 4 bases; bases outside gene matches: 3. The CDR3 is made up of 14 amino acids. CDR3 loop: CASSEGTGYNEQFF. The CDR3 DNA is TGCGCCAGCAGCGAAGGGACAGGGTACAATGAGCAGTTCTTC.

The V call is TRBV2, the J call TRBJ1-6; a weak D match, TRBD1 (6 bases). The CDR3 consists of 13 residues. V was trimmed by 8 bases and J by 5 bases, leaving 10 bases between them. Germline V gene sequence: CDR1 SNHLY, CDR2 FYNNEI. The CDR3: CASQTGNNSPLHF. The CDR3 DNA follows: TGTGCCAGCCAAACAGGGAATAATTCACCCCTCCACTTT.

Only a few counts were recorded for this clonotype. The rearrangement links TRBV12-3 or TRBV12-4 to TRBJ2-3; the D gene is possibly TRBD2 (6 bases). The length of the CDR3 is 18 residues. The ends were cut back, 5 bases at V and 2 bases at J, with 23 bases in the middle. The CDR3 DNA reads TGTGCCAGCAGTCCTAGACTAGAAGGAAGAAAGACCACAGATACGCAGTATTTT. Translating it yields CASSPRLEGRKTTDTQYF.

This CDR3 is CSALGPGSYNEQFF. The CDR3 DNA reads as TGCAGTGCTCTAGGTCCGGGGTCCTACAATGAGCAGTTCTTC. This chain connects TRBV20-1 to TRBJ2-1, with D perhaps matching TRBD2 (5 bases). The CDR3 covers 14 residues. V lost 5 bases, J lost 1 base, and 12 bases lay in between. Germline V gene sequence: CDR1 DFQATT, CDR2 SNEGSKA (reference sequence).

The chain recombines TRBV7-2 with TRBJ1-2, with 8 nucleotides matching TRBD1. Germline V gene sequence: CDR1 SGHTA, CDR2 FQGNSA. This CDR3 is built from 14 residues. Trimming at V came to 3 bases and at J to 5 bases, leaving 5 bases not matched to a gene. CDR3 region: CASSFGDRFYGYTF. For the CDR3, the DNA is TGTGCCAGCAGCTTCGGGGACAGGTTTTATGGCTACACCTTC.

The chain's CDR3 is CASWPGQGISYEKLFF. CDR3 in DNA: TGTGCCAGCTGGCCGGGACAGGGGATTAGTTATGAAAAACTGTTTTTT. This sequence joins TRBV28 and TRBJ1-4, with TRBD1 matching 10 bases. J lost 6 bases, V lost 8 bases, and 12 bases had no gene match. Germline V gene data show CDR1 as MDHEN and CDR2 as SYDVKM. This CDR3 region has 16 residues.

The sample holds a few counts of this clonotype. The rearrangement links TRBV7-8 to TRBJ2-1; 11 bases fit TRBD1. CDR1 is SGHVS, CDR2 FQNEAQ, per germline. This CDR3 has 19 residues. J gave up 0 bases and V 5 bases, and 12 bases lay outside the gene matches. The DNA for the CDR3 is TGTGCCAGCAGCCCACGTGGGACAGGGGGGTCCCGCTCCTACAATGAGCAGTTCTTC. Translated: CASSPRGTGGSRSYNEQFF.

This clonotype occurred many times. The chain couples TRBV24-1 to TRBJ2-1; D is unresolved. Germline V lookup: CDR1 KGHDR, CDR2 SFDVKD. The germline V and J ends were trimmed by 1 base and 7 bases, with 13 bases remaining between them. This CDR3 is built from 15 residues. This CDR3 reads CATSDFVRSGNEQFF. The CDR3 nucleotides are TGTGCCACCAGTGATTTCGTGCGGAGTGGGAATGAGCAGTTCTTC.

This clonotype was picked up a small number of times. The chain is built from TRBV27 and TRBJ2-3; D call uncertain. Trimming removed 10 bases at V and 3 bases at J, with 14 bases between. Germline CDR1 is MNHEY and CDR2 is SMNVEV (reference sequence). CDR3 length: 13 amino acids. The CDR3 protein is CATRVGSTDTQYF. Written as DNA, the CDR3 is TGTGCCACCCGAGTAGGATCGACAGATACGCAGTATTTT.

J is TRBJ2-1 and V is TRBV7-9, with 7 bases that match TRBD1. Germline V gene lookup returns CDR1 SEHNR and CDR2 FQNEAQ (reference sequence). Trimming at V came to 4 bases and at J to 6 bases, leaving 15 bases not matched to a gene. The CDR3 totals 17 residues. The CDR3 bases are TGTGCCAGCAGCTGGTCTACCGGGACAGTTATTTCCAATGAGCAGTTCTTC. This encodes CASSWSTGTVISNEQFF.

This clonotype was picked up a small number of times. This chain connects TRBV6-2 or TRBV6-3 to TRBJ2-7, with 7 bases that match TRBD1. Germline assignment: CDR1 MNHEY and CDR2 SVGEGT. Trimming took 6 bases from V and 2 from J; bases not matched to a gene: 10. This CDR3 is 15 amino acids long. CDR3 sequence reads: CASRPGQQLPYEQYV. The CDR3 DNA reads as TGTGCCAGCAGGCCGGGACAGCAGTTACCCTACGAGCAGTACGTC.

Ten or more counts support this clonotype. The rearrangement joins TRBV7-2 to TRBJ2-1, with TRBD2 identical over 10 bases. There are 17 residues in the CDR3. With V trimmed by 4 bases and J by 4 bases, 10 bases remained unmatched. CDR1 SGHTA and CDR2 FQGNSA come from the germline V gene. The CDR3 reads CASSSAPQAGGYNEQFF. The CDR3 DNA reads TGTGCCAGCAGCTCCGCCCCTCAAGCGGGGGGGTACAATGAGCAGTTCTTC.

The chain couples TRBV19 to TRBJ1-5; 7 bases match TRBD1. Germline CDR1 and CDR2: LNHDA and SQIVND (reference sequence). This CDR3 is built from 16 residues. The junction had 9 bases not matched to a gene; V was cut back by 5 bases and J by 2 bases. The CDR3 DNA is TGTGCCAGTAGTTTACTAGGACAGGCACGCAATCAGCCCCAGCATTTT. Its translation is CASSLLGQARNQPQHF.

This CDR3 reads CASSPGQGTGEQYF. For the CDR3, the DNA is TGCGCCAGCAGCCCCGGACAGGGAACGGGCGAGCAGTACTTC. The chain carries TRBV4-1 and TRBJ2-7, with 8 bases aligning to TRBD1. Germline V CDR1 and CDR2: MGHRA, YSYEKL. CDR3 length: 14 residues. The junction had 8 bases not matched to a gene; V was cut back by 4 bases and J by 6 bases.

This clonotype was observed a few times. The chain employs TRBV7-2 and TRBJ1-2; 7 bases match TRBD1. The CDR3 has 14 residues. Germline CDR1 reads SGHTA; CDR2 reads FQGNSA. The ends lost 2 bases at V and 4 bases at J; junction bases unmatched: 4. This CDR3 is CASSLWGQSYGYTF. The CDR3, as DNA: TGTGCCAGCAGCTTATGGGGACAGAGCTATGGCTACACCTTC.

Details on this clonotype: A much more abundant neighbour one base away suggests this may be a read error. J is TRBJ1-1 and V is TRBV7-3; 7 bases are a match to TRBD1. Germline values: CDR1 SGHTA, CDR2 FQGTGA. The CDR3 has 15 residues. For the CDR3, the DNA is TGTACCAGCAGCTTACAGGGGCCAAGGGTGACTGAAGCTTTCTTT. Its protein is CTSSLQGPRVTEAFF. The complete variable domain, with remaining parts taken from reference TRBV7-3 and TRBJ1-1, reads GAGVSQTPSNKVTEKGKYVELRCDPISGHTALYWYRQSLGQGPEFLIYFQGTGAADDSGLPNDRFFAVRPEGSVSTLKIQRTERGDSAVYLCTSSLQGPRVTEAFFGQGTRLTVV.

This clonotype was counted only a few times. The rearrangement links TRBV20-1 to TRBJ2-3, with TRBD1 matching 11 bases. The CDR3 sequence is 15 residues long. The J segment lost 4 bases and the V segment lost 5 bases, leaving 8 bases of the junction unmatched. Germline CDR1 reads DFQATT; CDR2 reads SNEGSKA (reference sequence). CDR3 amino acids: CSALQRDRGADTQYF. The CDR3 DNA reads as TGCAGTGCTCTGCAAAGGGACAGGGGGGCAGATACGCAGTATTTT.

The chain employs TRBV12-3 or TRBV12-4 and TRBJ2-3; D is perhaps TRBD2 (5 bases). The ends were cut back, 6 bases at V and 0 bases at J, with 16 bases in the middle. The CDR3 contains 16 residues. The CDR3 loop is CASSKRTGSSTDTQYF. In DNA, the CDR3 is TGTGCCAGCAGCAAGAGGACTGGATCGAGCACAGATACGCAGTATTTT.

V is TRBV28 and J is TRBJ1-4; possible D gene TRBD1, 5 bases. The CDR3 runs 11 residues. V lost 5 bases, J lost 14 bases, and 12 bases lay in between. Germline CDR1 MDHEN, CDR2 SYDVKM. The CDR3 DNA reads TGTGCCAGCAGTGACAGTGCGACCCTGTTTTTT. Protein sequence: CASSDSATLFF. Full variable domain (rest looked up from reference TRBV28 and TRBJ1-4): DVKVTQSSRYLVKRTGEKVFLECVQDMDHENMFWYRQDPGLGLRLIYFSYDVKMKEKGDIPEGYSVSREKKERFSLILESASTNQTSMYLCASSDSATLFFGSGTQLSVL.

This chain joins TRBV27 and TRBJ2-1; 8 bases are a match to TRBD1. Trimming removed 4 bases from V and 5 bases from J; junction bases left unmatched: 7. This CDR3 is built from 15 residues. Germline V gene lookup returns CDR1 MNHEY and CDR2 SMNVEV (reference sequence). The CDR3 DNA reads as TGTGCCAGCAGTTCAACGACAGGGGCTCACAATGAGCAGTTCTTC. Translation gives CASSSTTGAHNEQFF.

This clonotype has at least ten counts. This chain uses TRBV7-2 with TRBJ2-7; 12 bases agree with TRBD2. The germline CDR1 and CDR2 sequences are SGHTA and FQGNSA. This CDR3 is built from 18 residues. Unmatched junction bases numbered 15, after V lost 5 bases and J lost 4 bases. CDR3 DNA sequence: TGTGCCAGCAGCCCCGGGACTAGCGGGCCTGGACTGTTTTACGAGCAGTACGTC. Its translation is CASSPGTSGPGLFYEQYV.